A single sample is the source of the 24 T cell receptor beta chains below, sequenced in a study of blood T cell repertoires in COVID-19. Assay used: immunoSEQ multiplex PCR; TCRdb lists only in-frame clones, some missing. The sample holds 99,000 or so clones; 85% to 90% are singletons and the top ten take approximately 5%. Sequencing used peripheral blood. The receptors here all came from a human donor in a cohort sampled during active COVID-19.

This clone was seen only once. The chain joins TRBV19 to TRBJ2-1, with 8 bases matching TRBD1. The CDR3 spans 15 residues. Looked up from germline, CDR1 is LNHDA and CDR2 is SQIVND (reference sequence). V shed 7 bases and J 2 bases; nucleotides not matched to a gene: 7. The CDR3 sequence is CASTPSRGPYNEQFF. The DNA of the CDR3 is TGTGCCAGTACCCCTTCCAGGGGGCCCTACAATGAGCAGTTCTTC. Based on the CDR3 plus reference TRBV19 and TRBJ2-1, the full variable domain is DGGITQSPKYLFRKEGQNVTLSCEQNLNHDAMYWYRQDPGQGLRLIYYSQIVNDFQKGDIAEGYSVSREKKESFPLTVTSAQKNPTAFYLCASTPSRGPYNEQFFGPGTRLTVL.

The V and J genes are TRBV4-1 and TRBJ2-7, with 7 bases lining up with TRBD1. Losses at the gene ends were 1 base for V and 3 bases for J; bases not matched to a gene: 9. Germline CDR1 MGHRA, CDR2 YSYEKL. The CDR3 length is 16 residues. The CDR3 protein is CASSQGGSRQGYEQYF. The CDR3 DNA reads TGCGCCAGCAGCCAAGGGGGGTCCAGACAGGGCTACGAGCAGTACTTC.

This clone has just one count. The chain employs TRBV18 and TRBJ2-3, with 7 bases fitting TRBD2. Germline trimming cut 4 bases from V and 2 bases from J; bases unmatched to any gene: 6. The CDR3 is made up of 15 amino acids. Per the germline V gene, CDR1 is KGHSH and CDR2 is LQKENI. The CDR3 DNA is TGTGCCAGCTCACTCCAGACTAGCCCCACAGATACGCAGTATTTT. It specifies CASSLQTSPTDTQYF.

This clone has only one observation. V is TRBV6-5 and J is TRBJ1-1; D ambiguous. Germline CDR1 is MNHEY and CDR2 is SVGAGI. CDR3 length equals 14 residues. Between the trimmed V and J ends, which lost 0 bases and 10 bases, there was a span of 15 bases. CDR3 coding DNA: TGTGCCAGCAGTTACTCGGGGAGCGGGGTCTCAGCTTTCTTT. Protein: CASSYSGSGVSAFF.

The sample holds a few counts of this clone. The chain carries TRBV18 and TRBJ1-1; unclear D gene. CDR1 is KGHSH and CDR2 is LQKENI in the germline V gene. Trimming took off 3 bases at V and 9 bases at J, with 14 bases between the two ends. CDR3 length equals 13 residues. The CDR3 coding sequence is TGTGCCAGCTCACCGGACGGAGGAATCCAAGCTTTCTTT. Residues: CASSPDGGIQAFF.

This chain joins TRBV5-4 and TRBJ2-3; D is undetermined. The CDR3 has 12 residues. Trimming took off 0 bases at V and 6 bases at J, with 5 bases between the two ends. CDR1 and CDR2 (germline): SGHNT, YYREEE (reference sequence). The CDR3 sequence is CASSLGGDTQYF. The DNA of the CDR3 is TGTGCCAGCAGCTTGGGTGGCGATACGCAGTATTTT.

Here the CDR3 reads CSAGFNEQFF. The CDR3 coding sequence is TGCAGTGCCGGGTTTAATGAGCAGTTCTTC. The chain employs TRBV20-1 and TRBJ2-1; D unresolved. Trimming pared 6 bases from V and 7 bases from J, leaving 7 bases between. CDR1 is DFQATT and CDR2 is SNEGSKA in the germline V gene (reference sequence). The CDR3 length is 10 residues.

The rearrangement links TRBV28 to TRBJ1-1, with 7 positions matching TRBD1. Germline V gene lookup returns CDR1 MDHEN and CDR2 SYDVKM. Trimming removed 6 bases from V and 1 base from J; junction bases left unmatched: 8. This CDR3 is 15 amino acids long. In nucleotides, the CDR3 is TGTGCCAGCAGGGCCCCGGGACAGTCGAACACTGAAGCTTTCTTT. It codes for CASRAPGQSNTEAFF.

The chain uses TRBV14 and TRBJ2-7; 9 bases map to TRBD1. Germline CDR1 SGHDN, CDR2 FVKESK. The J segment lost 5 bases and the V segment lost 3 bases, leaving 14 bases of the junction unmatched. CDR3 length: 17 residues. CDR3 residues: CASSQGPNYRGLDEQYF. The CDR3 nucleotides read TGTGCCAGCAGCCAGGGACCTAATTACAGGGGGCTCGACGAGCAGTACTTC.

J is TRBJ1-1 and V is TRBV4-1; D is perhaps TRBD1 (5 bases). Germline lookup yields CDR1 MGHRA and CDR2 YSYEKL. V lost 1 base, J lost 10 bases, and 7 bases lay in between. The CDR3 runs to 11 residues. CDR3 residues: CASSQVGRAFF. CDR3 in DNA: TGCGCCAGCAGCCAAGTGGGGCGAGCTTTCTTT.

The rearrangement links TRBV10-3 to TRBJ2-3; TRBD2 is a possible D gene (5 bases). The CDR3 runs 15 residues. CDR1 and CDR2 from the germline V gene are ENHRY and SYGVKD. Trimming stripped 2 bases from V and 6 bases from J, with 15 bases between. DNA of the CDR3: TGTGCCATCAGTGAGCGTCCTCGGGGATATGATACGCAGTATTTT. Translated: CAISERPRGYDTQYF.

The gene calls are TRBV7-9 and TRBJ2-7; 8 bases fit TRBD2. The ends lost 5 bases at V and 4 bases at J; junction bases unmatched: 16. This CDR3 contains 17 residues. From germline, CDR1 is SEHNR and CDR2 FQNEAQ (reference sequence). Here the CDR3 reads CASSPIPSGGRSYEQYF. As DNA, the CDR3 is TGTGCCAGCAGCCCAATCCCCAGTGGCGGGAGGTCTTACGAGCAGTACTTC.

J is TRBJ2-5 and V is TRBV28; tentative D call: TRBD1 (6 bases). V lost 6 bases, J lost 0 bases, and 11 bases lay in between. Germline loops: CDR1 MDHEN, CDR2 SYDVKM. The CDR3 is 14 residues long. The CDR3 region is CASRLQGYQETQYF. CDR3 coding DNA: TGTGCCAGCAGGTTACAGGGATACCAAGAGACCCAGTACTTC. The entire variable domain, with the rest obtained from reference TRBV28 and TRBJ2-5, is as follows: DVKVTQSSRYLVKRTGEKVFLECVQDMDHENMFWYRQDPGLGLRLIYFSYDVKMKEKGDIPEGYSVSREKKERFSLILESASTNQTSMYLCASRLQGYQETQYFGPGTRLLVL.

The rearrangement uses TRBV6-5 and TRBJ2-7, with D perhaps matching TRBD1 (6 bases). CDR3 length: 13 residues. The V gene's germline CDR1 is MNHEY and CDR2 SVGAGI. Trimming left V 5 bases short and J 0 bases short, with 8 bases between. The CDR3 nucleotides read TGTGCCAGCAGTCCAGGGGTCTCCTACGAGCAGTACTTC. The encoded protein is CASSPGVSYEQYF.

This clone was seen a handful of times. The gene calls are TRBV4-1 and TRBJ2-7; D might be TRBD2 (8 bases). V dropped 2 bases and J dropped 1 base, with 12 bases sitting between them. The CDR3 is 15 residues long. Germline loops: CDR1 MGHRA, CDR2 YSYEKL. The CDR3 DNA is TGCGCCAGCAGCCAAATAGCGGGACAGTCCTACGAGCAGTACTTC. This gives the protein CASSQIAGQSYEQYF.

The CDR3 DNA follows: TGTGCCAGCAGCCCGGGACAAGATAGCAATCAGCCCCAGCATTTT. Its protein product is CASSPGQDSNQPQHF. This chain connects TRBV9 to TRBJ1-5; D may be TRBD1 (6 bases). Germline lookup yields CDR1 SGDLS and CDR2 YYNGEE. CDR3 length: 15 residues. Trimming left V 4 bases short and J 0 bases short, with 11 bases between. Together with reference TRBV9 and TRBJ1-5, the CDR3 gives the full variable domain: DSGVTQTPKHLITATGQRVTLRCSPRSGDLSVYWYQQSLDQGLQFLIQYYNGEERAKGNILERFSAQQFPDLHSELNLSSLELGDSALYFCASSPGQDSNQPQHFGDGTRLSIL.

The chain has TRBV5-1 and TRBJ2-2; D is unresolved. The CDR3 is 13 residues long. V was cut by 5 bases and J by 0 bases, with 5 bases left in between. Germline lookup yields CDR1 SGHRS and CDR2 YFSETQ. The CDR3 sequence: CASRGANTGELFF. The CDR3 DNA reads TGCGCCAGCAGGGGCGCGAACACCGGGGAGCTGTTTTTT.

The chain carries TRBV7-9 and TRBJ1-6; TRBD1 is a possible D gene (6 bases). Trimming shortened V by 6 bases and J by 9 bases, and 9 bases separated the two germline ends. Germline CDR1 is SEHNR and CDR2 is FQNEAQ (reference sequence). The CDR3 consists of 12 residues. CDR3 nucleotide sequence: TGTGCCAGCAGTATACAGGGTTCACCCCTCCACTTT. Its protein product is CASSIQGSPLHF.

CDR3 amino acids: CASSIGATLRNGYTF. The CDR3 DNA follows: TGTGCCAGTAGTATTGGGGCGACCCTAAGGAATGGCTACACCTTC. V usage is TRBV19 and J usage is TRBJ1-2; tentative D call: TRBD1 (5 bases). The CDR3 is 15 amino acids. The germline V gene encodes CDR1 LNHDA and CDR2 SQIVND (reference sequence). Deletions cut 3 bases from V and 6 bases from J, with 17 bases between. The entire variable domain, with the rest obtained from reference TRBV19 and TRBJ1-2, is as follows: DGGITQSPKYLFRKEGQNVTLSCEQNLNHDAMYWYRQDPGQGLRLIYYSQIVNDFQKGDIAEGYSVSREKKESFPLTVTSAQKNPTAFYLCASSIGATLRNGYTFGSGTRLTVV.

The chain is built from TRBV4-3 and TRBJ2-3; 7 nucleotides match TRBD1. The CDR3 loop spans 19 amino acids. Germline CDR1 LGHNA, CDR2 YSLEER. Trimming removed 0 bases from V and 0 bases from J; junction bases left unmatched: 12. CDR3 DNA sequence: TGCGCCAGCAGCCAAGATCCCCCCGTGACAGGGTATAGCACAGATACGCAGTATTTT. It translates to CASSQDPPVTGYSTDTQYF.

The chain joins TRBV6-5 to TRBJ1-1; unclear D gene. The CDR3 runs to 11 residues. Trimming removed 7 bases from V and 1 base from J, with 4 bases in between. The germline CDR1 and CDR2 sequences are MNHEY and SVGAGI. CDR3 region: CASNKNTEAFF. The CDR3 region has the DNA TGTGCCAGCAATAAGAACACTGAAGCTTTCTTT.

The genes are TRBV3-1 (or the pseudogene TRBV3-2) and TRBJ2-5; tentative D call: TRBD2 (5 bases). Germline CDR1 reads LGHDT; CDR2 reads YNNKEL (reference sequence). There are 15 residues in the CDR3. V lost 5 bases, J lost 4 bases, and 17 bases lay in between. The CDR3 region has the DNA TGTGCCAGCAGCATAAGGGTCCTAGCCGGAGAGACCCAGTACTTC. This sequence encodes CASSIRVLAGETQYF.

The chain carries TRBV3-1 (or the pseudogene TRBV3-2) and TRBJ2-7; D possibly corresponds to TRBD1 (5 bases). Germline lookup yields CDR1 LGHDT and CDR2 YNNKEL (reference sequence). V was pared by 3 bases and J by 3 bases, with 6 bases between. This CDR3 is 12 amino acids long. CDR3 sequence (DNA): TGTGCCAGCAGCCAGCAGGGCTACGAGCAGTACTTC. This sequence encodes CASSQQGYEQYF.

The chain has TRBV4-1 and TRBJ2-3; tentative D call: TRBD1 (6 bases). CDR1 and CDR2 (germline): MGHRA, YSYEKL. Trimming removed 4 bases at V and 3 bases at J, with 17 bases between. The CDR3 is 16 amino acids. CDR3 amino acids: CASSPTTGRETDTQYF. DNA for the CDR3: TGCGCCAGCAGCCCGACAACAGGGAGAGAAACAGATACGCAGTATTTT.